This paragraph covers one T cell receptor (beta chain) sequence. Antigen: not known. Profiled with immunoSEQ multiplex PCR; TCRdb holds only in-frame clones, not every one. Of 100,000 or so clones in the sample, around 87% are singletons; the top ten hold roughly a tenth. The record originates from a study of T cell responses to AZD1222 COVID-19 vaccine. Study observations and caveats: Regions 160-218 and 743-854 held dominance among vaccine-associated CD4 TCRs, which spanned spike. Baseline testing showed seropositivity in only a handful of AZD1222 recipients. There were mostly white British donors and more females than males, and clonal diversity was possibly underestimated.

The input for sequencing was peripheral blood, taken 28 days after the second AZD1222 dose. The sequence derives from an adult who received the AZD1222 COVID-19 vaccine.

CDR3 sequence reads: CASSPLGSTDTQYF. Here the CDR3 DNA reads TGTGCCAGCAGCCCCCTTGGCAGCACAGATACGCAGTATTTT. The gene calls are TRBV4-2 and TRBJ2-3, with D unresolved. Germline CDR1 is LGHNA and CDR2 is YNFKEQ. This CDR3 has 14 amino acids. V shed 4 bases and J shed 0 bases, with 8 bases lying between them.